Given below is one T cell receptor beta chain in context. This sample was taken from a study of blood T cell repertoires in COVID-19. Turning to the study itself: The United States, Italy and Spain supplied acute and convalescent COVID-19 samples. The cDNA or gDNA used as material had been derived from T cells, B-cell-depleted T cells, or PBMCs.

V was shortened by 0 bases and J by 2 bases, with 11 bases between the two germline ends. Germline CDR1 GTSNPN, CDR2 SVGIG (reference sequence). This CDR3 spans 14 amino acids. Those enrolled, adults aged roughly 18 to 100 years, came from 25 or so US areas. Clones were sequenced by immunoSEQ multiplex PCR, and TCRdb holds only the in-frame ones, with some missing. The table includes some 340,000 clones, roughly four fifths detected once. The sequenced sample was PBMCs or T cells enriched from blood (not recorded which). The TCR sequence derives from a woman aged 45 to 65 who had recovered from COVID-19. The chain recombines TRBV30 with TRBJ2-7, with D perhaps matching TRBD1 (6 bases). As DNA, the CDR3 is TGTGCCTGGAGTGTAGGGGGTTCTACCTACGAGCAGTACTTC. This encodes CAWSVGGSTYEQYF. The full variable domain, its missing parts supplied by reference TRBV30 and TRBJ2-7, is SQTIHQWPATLVQPVGSPLSLECTVEGTSNPNLYWYRQAAGRGLQLLFYSVGIGQISSEVPQNLSASRPQDRQFILSSKKLLLSDSGFYLCAWSVGGSTYEQYFGPGTRLTVT.